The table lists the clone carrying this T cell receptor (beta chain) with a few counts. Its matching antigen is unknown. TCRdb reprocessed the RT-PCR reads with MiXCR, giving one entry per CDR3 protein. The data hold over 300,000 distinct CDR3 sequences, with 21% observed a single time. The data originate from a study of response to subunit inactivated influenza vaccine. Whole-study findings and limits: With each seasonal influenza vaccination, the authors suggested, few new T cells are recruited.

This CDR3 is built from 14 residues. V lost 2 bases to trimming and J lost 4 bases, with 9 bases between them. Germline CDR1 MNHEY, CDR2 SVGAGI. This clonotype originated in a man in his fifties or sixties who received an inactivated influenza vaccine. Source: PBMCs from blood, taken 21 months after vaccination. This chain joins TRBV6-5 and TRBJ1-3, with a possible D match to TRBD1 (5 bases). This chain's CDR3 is CASSYEAGGNTIYF. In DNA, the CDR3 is TGTGCCAGCAGTTACGAGGCAGGGGGAAACACCATATATTTT.